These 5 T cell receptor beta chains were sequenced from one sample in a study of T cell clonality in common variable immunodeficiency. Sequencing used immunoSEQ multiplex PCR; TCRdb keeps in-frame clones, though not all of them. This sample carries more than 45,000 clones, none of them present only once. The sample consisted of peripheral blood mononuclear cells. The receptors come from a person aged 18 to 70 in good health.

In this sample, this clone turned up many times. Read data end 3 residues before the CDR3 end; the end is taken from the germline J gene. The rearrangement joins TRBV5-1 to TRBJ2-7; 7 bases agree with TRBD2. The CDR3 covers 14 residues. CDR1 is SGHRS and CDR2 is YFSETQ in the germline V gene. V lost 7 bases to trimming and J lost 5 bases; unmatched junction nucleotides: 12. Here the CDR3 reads CASRDYRNVHEQYF. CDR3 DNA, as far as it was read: TGCGCCAGCCGGGACTACCGCAATGTCCACGAG.

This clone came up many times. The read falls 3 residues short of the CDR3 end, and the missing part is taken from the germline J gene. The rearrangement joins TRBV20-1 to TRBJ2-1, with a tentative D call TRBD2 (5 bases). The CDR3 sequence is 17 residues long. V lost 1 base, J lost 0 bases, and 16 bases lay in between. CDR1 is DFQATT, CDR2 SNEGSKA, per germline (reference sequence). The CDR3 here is CSARAQRRPSSYNEQFF. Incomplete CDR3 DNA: TGCAGTGCTAGAGCCCAGCGGCGGCCCTCCTCCTACAATGAG.

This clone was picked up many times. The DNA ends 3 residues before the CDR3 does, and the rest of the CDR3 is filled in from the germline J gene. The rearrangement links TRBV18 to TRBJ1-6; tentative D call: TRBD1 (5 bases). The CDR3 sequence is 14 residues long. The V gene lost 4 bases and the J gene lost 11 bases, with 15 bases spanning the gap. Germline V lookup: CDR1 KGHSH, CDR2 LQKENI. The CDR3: CASSLREGRPPLHF. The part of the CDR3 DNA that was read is TGTGCCAGCTCACTCCGAGAGGGGAGGCCACCC.

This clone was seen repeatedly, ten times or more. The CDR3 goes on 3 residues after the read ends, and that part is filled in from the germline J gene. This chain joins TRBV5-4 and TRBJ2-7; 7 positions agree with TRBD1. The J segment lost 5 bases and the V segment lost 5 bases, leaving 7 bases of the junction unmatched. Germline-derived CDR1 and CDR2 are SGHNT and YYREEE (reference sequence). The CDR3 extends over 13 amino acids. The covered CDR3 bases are TGTGCCAGCAGAAGAACAGGGGTCGACGAG. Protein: CASRRTGVDE. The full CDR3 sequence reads CASRRTGVDEQYF.

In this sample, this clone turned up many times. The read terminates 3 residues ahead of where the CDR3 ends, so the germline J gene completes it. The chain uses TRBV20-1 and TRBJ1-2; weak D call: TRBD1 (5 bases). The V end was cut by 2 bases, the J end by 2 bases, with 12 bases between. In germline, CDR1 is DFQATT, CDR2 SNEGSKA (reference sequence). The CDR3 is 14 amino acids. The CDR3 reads CSARSSGGNYGYTF. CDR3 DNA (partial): TGCAGTGCTAGATCTTCCGGGGGGAACTATGGC.